The entry that follows covers one T cell receptor beta chain sequence. This sample is part of a study of blood T cell repertoires in COVID-19. The assay was immunoSEQ multiplex PCR, and TCRdb's table has in-frame clones only and misses some. Of 200,000 to 250,000 clones in the sample, roughly 94% were seen once. CDR1 is SGHRS and CDR2 is YFSETQ in the germline V gene. V lost 0 bases, J lost 7 bases, and 2 bases stayed unmatched. There are 15 residues in the CDR3. Material for sequencing was peripheral blood. The receptor comes from a man aged 25-40 years with acute or convalescent COVID-19. The J gene is TRBJ1-6, the V gene TRBV5-1; 9 nucleotides match TRBD1. This chain's CDR3 is CASSLGDRENSPLHF. CDR3 sequence (DNA): TGCGCCAGCAGCTTGGGGGACAGGGAAAATTCACCCCTCCACTTT.